This T cell receptor beta chain was found in a study of Ad26.COV2.S vaccination and SARS-CoV-2 variants. Described treatment: around 19 received Ad26.COV2.S at low or high dose, single or two shots; about 5 received placebo; per-sample allocation not given. It was on day 63 after the first vaccine or placebo injection that samples were taken. The administered vaccine (an Ad26 vector) expressed Wuhan-strain SARS-CoV-2 spike. Profiling relied on immunoSEQ multiplex PCR, and the TCRdb table lists in-frame clones only, not all of them. The table includes around 370,000 clones, around 83% detected once. Germline V gives CDR1 ENHRY, CDR2 SYGVKD. This CDR3 spans 17 amino acids. After removal of 0 bases from V and 1 base from J, the junction contained 9 bases not matched to a gene.

The clonotype originates from a person between 18 and 65 years old who received the Ad26.COV2.S COVID-19 vaccine or a placebo. This sample comprised peripheral blood, obtained in a trial of Ad26.COV2.S vaccine versus placebo. The chain is built from TRBV10-3 and TRBJ2-7, with 7 bases matching TRBD2. CDR3 amino acids: CAISESRLQRGSYEQYF. CDR3 nucleotide sequence: TGTGCCATCAGTGAGTCGAGGTTACAGCGGGGATCCTACGAGCAGTACTTC.